These 11 T cell receptor beta chains were all obtained from the same sample, sequenced in a study of blood T cell repertoires in COVID-19. Clones were sequenced by immunoSEQ multiplex PCR, and TCRdb holds only the in-frame ones, with some missing. The sample holds under 300,000 clones, 70% to 90% seen once. The sequencing sample was made of PBMCs or T cells enriched from blood (not recorded which). The receptors stem from a woman in her forties with acute COVID-19.

The J gene is TRBJ2-7, the V gene TRBV1; TRBD2 is the table's D call and was not checked against the DNA. TRBV1 is a pseudogene. CDR3 length equals 17 residues. The CDR3 coding sequence is TGCACCAGCAGCCAAACCCCCGGCGGGAGGGCCGTGAACGAGCAGTACTTC. Translating it yields CTSSQTPGGRAVNEQYF.

The chain carries TRBV10-2 and TRBJ2-1; D is unclear. This CDR3 is built from 16 residues. Trimming removed 2 bases from V and 0 bases from J, with 11 bases in between. Germline loops: CDR1 WSHSY, CDR2 SAAADI. DNA for the CDR3: TGCGCCAGCAGTGAGCGGGTGGTTAGCTCCTACAATGAGCAGTTCTTC. Protein product: CASSERVVSSYNEQFF.

The gene calls are TRBV6-1 and TRBJ1-5; D remains unclear. The germline V gene has CDR1 MNHNS and CDR2 SASEGT. Trimming stripped 2 bases from V and 2 bases from J, with 7 bases between. This CDR3 has 14 amino acids. The CDR3 bases are TGTGCCAGCAGTGAATTCGGGGGCAATCAGCCCCAGCATTTT. As protein: CASSEFGGNQPQHF.

The CDR3 DNA follows: TGTGCCATCAGTGGCTCTAGCGGAAGCTCCTACAATGAGCAGTTCTTC. Its protein product is CAISGSSGSSYNEQFF. The chain couples TRBV10-3 to TRBJ2-1, with 7 positions matching TRBD2. CDR1 and CDR2 from the germline V gene are ENHRY and SYGVKD. The CDR3 contains 16 residues. J was trimmed by 0 bases and V by 4 bases; bases with no gene match: 6.

The chain links TRBV4-2 to TRBJ2-7; possible D gene TRBD1, 6 bases. The CDR3 extends over 16 amino acids. Germline V gives CDR1 LGHNA, CDR2 YNFKEQ. V lost 4 bases to trimming and J lost 0 bases, with 16 bases between them. In DNA, the CDR3 is TGTGCCAGCAGCCCCGAGCTGGCGGACAGCTCCTACGAGCAGTACTTC. Its protein is CASSPELADSSYEQYF.

This sequence joins TRBV11-3 and TRBJ1-1; a weak D match, TRBD1 (5 bases). Trimming took 4 bases from V and 0 from J, leaving 15 bases between them. From germline, CDR1 is SGHNT and CDR2 YENEEA. CDR3 length: 16 residues. CDR3 coding DNA: TGTGCCAGCAGCTACGACGGGGGGTCCATGAACACTGAAGCTTTCTTT. Protein product: CASSYDGGSMNTEAFF.

V is TRBV6-5 and J is TRBJ1-2; no clear D. Germline-derived CDR1 and CDR2 are MNHEY and SVGAGI. The CDR3 consists of 16 residues. The V gene lost 2 bases and the J gene lost 2 bases, with 15 bases spanning the gap. The CDR3 spells CASSYAGLSRNYGYTF. The CDR3 DNA follows: TGTGCCAGCAGTTACGCGGGCCTCTCAAGGAACTATGGCTACACCTTC.

The V and J genes are TRBV6-5 and TRBJ2-3; D not resolved. Per the germline V gene, CDR1 is MNHEY and CDR2 is SVGAGI. With 2 bases removed from V and 0 bases from J, the gap between germline ends came to 6 bases. The CDR3 runs to 14 residues. The CDR3 here is CASSYGHSTDTQYF. CDR3 DNA sequence: TGTGCCAGCAGTTACGGGCATAGCACAGATACGCAGTATTTT.

The V call is TRBV6-5, the J call TRBJ2-7; 7 nucleotides agree with TRBD2. This CDR3 contains 15 residues. V was pared by 2 bases and J by 2 bases, with 6 bases of the junction left unmatched. The germline V gene has CDR1 MNHEY and CDR2 SVGAGI. CDR3 sequence reads: CASSYNSGTTYEQYF. CDR3 DNA: TGTGCCAGCAGTTACAACTCCGGGACTACCTACGAGCAGTACTTC.

This chain connects TRBV10-1 to TRBJ2-1, with a weak D call TRBD2 (5 bases). Deletions cut 0 bases from V and 13 bases from J, with 10 bases between. The germline gives CDR1 WNHNN, CDR2 SYGVQD (reference sequence). CDR3 length: 12 residues. The CDR3 region is CASSESITRQFF. The CDR3 coding sequence is TGCGCCAGCAGTGAGTCGATAACTAGACAGTTCTTC.

This clone appeared once. The chain has TRBV19 and TRBJ1-1; D is undetermined. V was pared by 7 bases and J by 2 bases, with 5 bases between. The V gene's germline CDR1 is LNHDA and CDR2 SQIVND (reference sequence). CDR3 size: 11 residues. CDR3 DNA: TGTGCCAGTACCTTTAACACTGAAGCTTTCTTT. It is translated as CASTFNTEAFF.